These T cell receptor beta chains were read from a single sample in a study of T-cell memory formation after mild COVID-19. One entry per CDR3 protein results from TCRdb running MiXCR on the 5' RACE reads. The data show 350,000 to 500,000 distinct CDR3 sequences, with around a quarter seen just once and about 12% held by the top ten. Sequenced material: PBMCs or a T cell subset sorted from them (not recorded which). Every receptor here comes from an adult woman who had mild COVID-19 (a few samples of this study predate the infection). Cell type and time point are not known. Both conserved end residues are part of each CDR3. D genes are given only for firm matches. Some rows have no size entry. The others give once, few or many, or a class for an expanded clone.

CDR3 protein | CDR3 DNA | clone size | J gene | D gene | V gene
CATSDFGNEQFF | TGTGCCACCAGTGATTTCGGTAATGAGCAGTTCTTC | . | TRBJ2-1 | . | TRBV24-1
CASSPPSGSTDTQYF | TGTGCCAGCAGTCCTCCCTCTGGAAGCACAGATACGCAGTATTTT | few | TRBJ2-3 | . | TRBV7-9
CSVVTGPNTEAFF | TGCAGCGTTGTGACAGGGCCGAACACTGAAGCTTTCTTT | . | TRBJ1-1 | TRBD1 | TRBV29-1
CASSRRTSGGETQYF | TGTGCCAGCAGCCGACGGACTAGCGGAGGAGAGACCCAGTACTTC | . | TRBJ2-5 | TRBD2 | TRBV3-1
CASSSLLLSGANVLTF | TGTGCCAGCAGCTCCCTCCTCCTCTCTGGGGCCAACGTCCTGACTTTC | few | TRBJ2-6 | . | TRBV7-8
CASSDYREETQYF | TGTGCCAGCAGTGACTACAGGGAAGAGACCCAGTACTTC | many | TRBJ2-5 | . | TRBV6-5
CASSSPMGVNTEAFF | TGTGCCAGCAGCTCGCCGATGGGGGTGAACACTGAAGCTTTCTTT | few | TRBJ1-1 | . | TRBV7-2
CASSFVGNSYNEQFF | TGTGCCAGCAGTTTCGTGGGCAATTCCTACAATGAGCAGTTCTTC | . | TRBJ2-1 | . | TRBV12-3/TRBV12-4
CASSGGRSSYEQYF | TGTGCCAGCAGTGGGGGGAGGAGCTCCTACGAGCAGTACTTC | . | TRBJ2-7 | . | TRBV2
CASSVGLAGPPNTGELFF | TGTGCCAGCAGCGTAGGACTAGCGGGCCCGCCGAACACCGGGGAGCTGTTTTTT | . | TRBJ2-2 | TRBD2 | TRBV9
CSVGGAGNQPQHF | TGCAGCGTTGGAGGGGCCGGCAATCAGCCCCAGCATTTT | . | TRBJ1-5 | . | TRBV29-1
CSVIFGGGSTGELFF | TGCAGCGTTATTTTCGGCGGGGGTAGCACCGGGGAGCTGTTTTTT | few | TRBJ2-2 | TRBD2 | TRBV29-1
CASSPGGGPDNEQFF | TGCGCCAGCAGCCCGGGCGGGGGGCCCGACAATGAGCAGTTCTTC | . | TRBJ2-1 | TRBD2 | TRBV4-1
CASSSPGQGGYEQYF | TGCGCCAGCAGCTCGCCGGGACAGGGAGGCTACGAGCAGTACTTC | few | TRBJ2-7 | TRBD1 | TRBV5-1
CATSDPGTSGTNSYNEQFF | TGTGCCACCAGTGATCCCGGGACTAGCGGGACTAACTCCTACAATGAGCAGTTCTTC | . | TRBJ2-1 | TRBD2 | TRBV24-1
CASSLLGPPYEQYF | TGTGCCAGCAGCTTGTTAGGCCCCCCCTACGAGCAGTACTTC | few | TRBJ2-7 | . | TRBV5-5
CASSQALQTPDTQYF | TGTGCCAGCAGCCAAGCACTTCAGACCCCAGATACGCAGTATTTT | . | TRBJ2-3 | . | TRBV3-1
CATSDSYRGPSYTF | TGTGCCACCAGTGACTCCTACAGGGGGCCGAGCTACACCTTC | . | TRBJ1-2 | TRBD1 | TRBV24-1
CASSQDGYSHYGYTF | TGCGCCAGCAGCCAAGACGGATACAGCCACTATGGCTACACCTTC | . | TRBJ1-2 | . | TRBV4-3
CASSQEGRGAYNEQFF | TGCGCCAGCAGCCAAGAGGGTCGCGGAGCCTACAATGAGCAGTTCTTC | few | TRBJ2-1 | . | TRBV4-3